The subject of this entry is one T cell receptor beta chain. It lacks a known antigen. Per-nucleotide qualities are absent, and no much larger clonotype sits a single base away. This specimen comes from a study of blood T cell repertoires in COVID-19 (dated by TCRdb to the early 2020s). Context from the whole study: Samples from collaborators originated in the United States, Italy and Spain and spanned both the acute and convalescent phases of COVID-19. The material from the prospective study consisted of cDNA or gDNA derived from T cells, B-cell-depleted T cells, or PBMCs. Subjects who had been exposed to COVID-19, were actively infected with it, or had recovered from it provided the deeply sampled blood TCRbeta repertoires that made up the dataset. A freely available public database, intended as a resource for researchers studying the immune response to SARS-CoV-2, is where the repertoires were released. Samples came from the ongoing ImmuneRACE study (first 160 participants) plus 1,254 subjects from 6 global collaborators. Sample metadata almost always included a de-identified subject ID, COVID-19 status, age in years and sex. Where available, HLA class I and class II types were taken from metadata supplied by the sample provider and were not determined by assay-based typing. What the research found in general, with its limitations: The quantity of clinical and demographic metadata differed by source and by participant and was supplied without curation.

Samples from volunteer blood donors who had recovered from COVID-19 were contributed by a second Seattle source. Collaborating institutions collected whole blood in K2EDTA tubes following their own protocols. For TCRbeta analysis, collaborator samples were shipped as frozen whole blood, as isolated PBMCs, or as DNA extracted from either sample type. The immunoSEQ Assay, a bias-controlled multiplex PCR, was used to amplify TCRbeta CDR3 regions from genomic DNA. Processing in the source paper ran as follows. The number of nucleated cells in each sample was estimated from the amplification of reference gene primers within the assay. To quantify the absolute abundance of each unique TCRbeta CDR3 rearrangement, sequence reads were collapsed and filtered. For each sample, productive Simpson clonality was calculated by taking the square root of Simpson's diversity index across productive rearrangements. As stored in TCRdb, this immuneACCESS dataset retains in-frame rearrangements with V and J assigned. A fraction of the clones does not appear; measured against another copy, unresolved V genes explain less than half of the discrepancy, and the remainder lacks a known reason. From that table come the V and J calls and clone size; the DNA was used to work out D and trimming. The sample has about 310,000 clones on record, around 87% of them singletons. Approximately 8% of the sample comes from the top ten.

CDR1 and CDR2 are read off the germline V gene as KGHSH and LQKENI. V and J are truncated by 3 bases and 7 bases respectively, leaving an intervening sequence of 10 bases. The CDR3, cysteine through phenylalanine, is 14 amino acids long. Only the CDR3 region is kept as DNA, spanning 42 bases read in frame from base 1. The clonotype comes from a woman aged 45-65 years who had recovered from COVID-19. The sequenced sample consisted of peripheral blood. The chain couples TRBV18 to TRBJ1-6; the D gene assignment is ambiguous. The bases are TGTGCCAGCTCACCCGGGAACTTAAATTCACCCCTCCACTTT. Translated, it gives CASSPGNLNSPLHF.